These 20 T cell receptor beta chains were all obtained from the same sample, sequenced in a study of cytomegalovirus exposure and HLA in healthy donors. PCR involved 60 Vbeta and 13 Jbeta primers. Clones were sequenced by immunoSEQ multiplex PCR, and TCRdb holds only the in-frame ones, with some missing. Of about 130,000 clones listed, roughly four fifths are singletons. Sequenced: PBMCs. The source is a boy between 2 and 15 years old in good health and CMV-seronegative.

This clone was recorded only once. This sequence joins TRBV5-1 and TRBJ1-1, with 9 bases identical to TRBD1. After removal of 9 bases from V and 5 bases from J, the junction contained 8 bases not matched to a gene. CDR1 is SGHRS, CDR2 YFSETQ, per germline. The CDR3 runs 13 residues. CDR3 DNA sequence: TGCGCCACGGGACAGGGAATAGCAACTGAAGCTTTCTTT. Translating it yields CATGQGIATEAFF. Supplemented by reference TRBV5-1 and TRBJ1-1, the full variable domain reads KAGVTQTPRYLIKTRGQQVTLSCSPISGHRSVSWYQQTPGQGLQFLFEYFSETQRNKGNFPGRFSGRQFSNSRSEMNVSTLELGDSALYLCATGQGIATEAFFGQGTRLTVV.

The chain uses TRBV4-3 and TRBJ1-6; D is uncertain. The CDR3 runs 17 residues. CDR1 and CDR2 (germline): LGHNA, YSLEER. V lost 1 base, J lost 8 bases, and 18 bases lay in between. The CDR3 DNA follows: TGCGCCAGCAGCCAAGGGGGAGCGGGAGATCCATATTCACCCCTCCACTTT. Amino acid sequence: CASSQGGAGDPYSPLHF.

The chain links TRBV7-3 to TRBJ2-3; the match to TRBD2 covers 10 bases. From germline, CDR1 is SGHTA and CDR2 FQGTGA. J was trimmed by 3 bases and V by 10 bases; bases with no gene match: 7. The CDR3 length is 14 residues. The CDR3 loop is CATAPLAGTDTQYF. CDR3 coding DNA: TGTGCCACGGCCCCACTAGCGGGGACAGATACGCAGTATTTT. The full variable domain, with the rest looked up from reference TRBV7-3 and TRBJ2-3, is GAGVSQTPSNKVTEKGKYVELRCDPISGHTALYWYRQSLGQGPEFLIYFQGTGAADDSGLPNDRFFAVRPEGSVSTLKIQRTERGDSAVYLCATAPLAGTDTQYFGPGTRLTVL.

The V and J genes are TRBV6-6 and TRBJ1-3, with TRBD1 matching over 8 bases. V gave up 7 bases and J gave up 2 bases; unmatched junction bases: 7. The germline V gene has CDR1 MNHNY and CDR2 SVGAGI (reference sequence). The CDR3 is 15 amino acids. CDR3 amino acids: CASNLDRGAGNTIYF. In DNA, the CDR3 is TGTGCCAGCAATTTAGACAGGGGCGCTGGAAACACCATATATTTT.

A single count supports this clone. The chain employs TRBV19 and TRBJ2-6, with TRBD1 matching over 9 bases. CDR1 and CDR2 (germline): LNHDA, SQIVND (reference sequence). The CDR3 is 14 residues long. Trimming at V came to 3 bases and at J to 8 bases, leaving 2 bases not matched to a gene. The CDR3 spells CASSMDRGPNVLTF. In DNA form, the CDR3 reads TGTGCCAGTAGTATGGACAGGGGTCCCAACGTCCTGACTTTC.

The J gene is TRBJ2-7, the V gene TRBV5-4; 8 bases fit TRBD1. Germline V gives CDR1 SGHNT, CDR2 YYREEE (reference sequence). This CDR3 is built from 16 residues. J lost 6 bases, V lost 0 bases, and 11 bases had no gene match. CDR3 coding DNA: TGTGCCAGCAGCTTGGGGGGGCGGACAGGGCGTTCCGAGCAGTACGTC. Encoded protein: CASSLGGRTGRSEQYV.

The gene calls are TRBV6-5 and TRBJ2-3, with unresolved D. CDR1 and CDR2 (germline): MNHEY, SVGAGI. Trimming shortened V by 6 bases and J by 0 bases, and 13 bases separated the two germline ends. The CDR3 contains 15 residues. CDR3 coding DNA: TGTGCCAGCAGCTCCACAGCTACTAGCACAGATACGCAGTATTTT. As protein: CASSSTATSTDTQYF.

The CDR3 DNA is TGTGCCAGCAGCCTCGGGACTAGCGGGAGAAGGGGTGAGCAGTTCTTC. Its protein product is CASSLGTSGRRGEQFF. The V call is TRBV5-8, the J call TRBJ2-1, with 14 positions matching TRBD2. This CDR3 region has 16 residues. The trim removed 4 bases at V and 9 bases at J, leaving 9 bases unmatched. Germline lookup yields CDR1 SGHTS and CDR2 YDEGEE.

This chain joins TRBV7-2 and TRBJ2-7, with D perhaps matching TRBD2 (6 bases). Germline CDR1 SGHTA, CDR2 FQGNSA. The CDR3 is 14 residues long. The V end lost 3 bases, the J end lost 4 bases, and 13 bases lay between the germline ends. The DNA for the CDR3 is TGTGCCAGCAGCTTGGGGGTAGCGGATTACGAGCAGTACTTC. The encoded protein is CASSLGVADYEQYF.

The rearrangement joins TRBV4-1 to TRBJ1-2; the match to TRBD1 covers 10 bases. After removal of 1 base from V and 5 bases from J, the junction contained 10 bases not matched to a gene. CDR3 length equals 17 residues. Germline V gene sequence: CDR1 MGHRA, CDR2 YSYEKL. The DNA of the CDR3 is TGCGCCAGCAGCCAAGTTGTAAGGGACAGGGGCAGGTATGGCTACACCTTC. Its protein is CASSQVVRDRGRYGYTF.

The chain couples TRBV6-1 to TRBJ1-1; D call uncertain. Germline V CDR1 and CDR2: MNHNS, SASEGT. CDR3 length: 15 amino acids. Trimming pared 2 bases from V and 0 bases from J, leaving 10 bases between. The CDR3 spells CASSERAFMNTEAFF. DNA for the CDR3: TGTGCCAGCAGTGAACGAGCCTTCATGAACACTGAAGCTTTCTTT.

This chain connects TRBV7-6 to TRBJ1-3; possibly TRBD1 for D (6 bases). The CDR3 is 12 residues long. Trimming removed 6 bases at V and 9 bases at J, with 12 bases between. Germline CDR1 and CDR2: SGHVS and FNYEAQ. The CDR3 DNA reads TGTGCCAGCAGTCATCAGGGGACCACCATATATTTT. It codes for CASSHQGTTIYF.

The chain uses TRBV18 and TRBJ2-7; D not certain. CDR3 length: 13 amino acids. Trimming pared 2 bases from V and 3 bases from J, leaving 8 bases between. CDR1 and CDR2 (germline): KGHSH, LQKENI. CDR3 in DNA: TGTGCCAGCTCACCAAGCGACGGCTACGAGCAGTACTTC. Its protein product is CASSPSDGYEQYF.

Here the CDR3 DNA reads TGTGCCAGCAGCTTAGAGTTCGGGTCCCCCACAGATACGCAGTATTTT. It specifies CASSLEFGSPTDTQYF. The chain combines TRBV11-2 with TRBJ2-3, with no clear D. The CDR3 is 16 residues long. V lost 0 bases, J lost 2 bases, and 12 bases lay in between. The V gene's germline CDR1 is SGHAT and CDR2 FQNNGV.

This clone was detected a few times. V and J are TRBV10-3 and TRBJ2-2, with TRBD2 as a possible D gene (5 bases). The CDR3 sequence is 17 residues long. Trimming cost V 4 bases and J 1 base, with 16 bases left between them. CDR1 and CDR2 (germline): ENHRY, SYGVKD. In DNA form, the CDR3 reads TGTGCCATCAGTGCGACGAGGGTCGGACTGAACACCGGGGAGCTGTTTTTT. Amino acids: CAISATRVGLNTGELFF.

The chain joins TRBV13 to TRBJ2-2, with D unresolved. Germline V gene sequence: CDR1 PRHDT, CDR2 FYEKMQ (reference sequence). With 5 bases removed from V and 3 bases from J, the gap between germline ends came to 7 bases. This CDR3 has 13 residues. The CDR3 is CASSLRDTGELFF. The CDR3 bases are TGTGCCAGCAGCCTGAGAGACACCGGGGAGCTGTTTTTT.

This chain joins TRBV19 and TRBJ1-1; D gene unclear. V gave up 10 bases and J gave up 11 bases, with 11 bases separating them. Germline loops: CDR1 LNHDA, CDR2 SQIVND (reference sequence). There are 9 residues in the CDR3. CDR3 residues: CATGLGAFF. The CDR3 DNA reads TGTGCCACAGGACTGGGCGCTTTCTTT.

The CDR3 nucleotides are TGTGCCACCCGAGGAGCGGGAATTGCAGATACGCAGTATTTT. Translating gives CATRGAGIADTQYF. The V gene is TRBV19, the J gene TRBJ2-3; 7 nucleotides align to TRBD2. CDR1 is LNHDA, CDR2 SQIVND, per germline (reference sequence). Germline trimming cut 10 bases from V and 4 bases from J; bases unmatched to any gene: 11. The CDR3 runs to 14 residues.

This chain connects TRBV29-1 to TRBJ1-2; no firm D call. V was pared by 6 bases and J by 8 bases, with 19 bases between. This CDR3 comprises 13 residues. Germline assignment: CDR1 SQVTM and CDR2 ANQGSEA. CDR3 region: CSVQPSSLRGYTF. The CDR3 nucleotides are TGCAGCGTCCAACCCTCCAGCTTGCGGGGCTACACCTTC.

The chain is built from TRBV10-3 and TRBJ2-1; D uncertain. Trimming took 4 bases from V and 3 from J, leaving 10 bases between them. In germline, CDR1 is ENHRY, CDR2 SYGVKD. The CDR3 spans 14 residues. Written as DNA, the CDR3 is TGTGCCATCAGTGGAGTCTACCTCTACAATGAGCAGTTCTTC. It is translated as CAISGVYLYNEQFF.